This TCR beta chain was identified during a study of blood T cell repertoires in COVID-19. Study overall: Samples came from the United States, Italy and Spain, spanning acute and convalescent COVID-19. T cells, B-cell-depleted T cells, or PBMCs provided the cDNA or gDNA that served as material.

The CDR3 consists of 14 residues. V was shortened by 1 base and J by 7 bases, with 8 bases between the two germline ends. Germline-derived CDR1 and CDR2 are LGHDT and YNNKEL (reference sequence). Per the study methods: From reference gene primer amplification, estimates of nucleated cell counts were derived. Data came from immunoSEQ multiplex PCR; TCRdb stores just in-frame clones and leaves some out. That table furnishes V, J and clone size, whereas the DNA furnished D and trimming. The data contain 130,000 or so clones, roughly 77% of them singletons. Seattle patient enrollment occurred during active infection, with longitudinal follow-up thereafter.

The rearrangement links TRBV3-1 (or the pseudogene TRBV3-2) to TRBJ1-6; no definite D call. Sequences were obtained from peripheral blood. The sequence came from a woman in her 70s with COVID-19, enrolled during active disease. The CDR3 reads CASSQGGYNSPLHF. CDR3 sequence (DNA): TGTGCCAGCAGCCAAGGAGGGTACAATTCACCCCTCCACTTT.